The clone carrying this TCR beta chain was detected only a few times. The sample belongs to a study of identical twins. Template switching added a universal primer binding site, and final cDNA carried unique molecular identifiers. MiXCR, applied by TCRdb to the 5' RACE reads, yields one record per CDR3 protein. The sample has 500,000 to 600,000 distinct CDR3 sequences; 20% to 25% are singletons. Germline CDR1 and CDR2: SGHRS and YFSETQ. The CDR3 is 16 amino acids. The V segment lost 0 bases and the J segment 7 bases; nucleotides outside the gene matches: 4. This sample also belongs to another study, concerning T cells expressing NK-cell markers. That study adds: CD3+CD56+NKG2C+, CD3+CD56+NKG2C- and CD3+CD56-NKG2C+ T cells, once sorted, supplied the TCR beta repertoires. Certain NKG2C+ T cell clones were expanded, and their HCMV specificity remained unclear.

The TCR comes from a woman between 18 and 29 years old in good health. The material sequenced was CD4+ T cells sorted from blood. The chain employs TRBV5-1 and TRBJ2-1; 13 bases agree with TRBD2. The CDR3 DNA reads as TGCGCCAGCAGCTTGGGGGGACTAGCGGGAAGTAATGAGCAGTTCTTC. Protein product: CASSLGGLAGSNEQFF.